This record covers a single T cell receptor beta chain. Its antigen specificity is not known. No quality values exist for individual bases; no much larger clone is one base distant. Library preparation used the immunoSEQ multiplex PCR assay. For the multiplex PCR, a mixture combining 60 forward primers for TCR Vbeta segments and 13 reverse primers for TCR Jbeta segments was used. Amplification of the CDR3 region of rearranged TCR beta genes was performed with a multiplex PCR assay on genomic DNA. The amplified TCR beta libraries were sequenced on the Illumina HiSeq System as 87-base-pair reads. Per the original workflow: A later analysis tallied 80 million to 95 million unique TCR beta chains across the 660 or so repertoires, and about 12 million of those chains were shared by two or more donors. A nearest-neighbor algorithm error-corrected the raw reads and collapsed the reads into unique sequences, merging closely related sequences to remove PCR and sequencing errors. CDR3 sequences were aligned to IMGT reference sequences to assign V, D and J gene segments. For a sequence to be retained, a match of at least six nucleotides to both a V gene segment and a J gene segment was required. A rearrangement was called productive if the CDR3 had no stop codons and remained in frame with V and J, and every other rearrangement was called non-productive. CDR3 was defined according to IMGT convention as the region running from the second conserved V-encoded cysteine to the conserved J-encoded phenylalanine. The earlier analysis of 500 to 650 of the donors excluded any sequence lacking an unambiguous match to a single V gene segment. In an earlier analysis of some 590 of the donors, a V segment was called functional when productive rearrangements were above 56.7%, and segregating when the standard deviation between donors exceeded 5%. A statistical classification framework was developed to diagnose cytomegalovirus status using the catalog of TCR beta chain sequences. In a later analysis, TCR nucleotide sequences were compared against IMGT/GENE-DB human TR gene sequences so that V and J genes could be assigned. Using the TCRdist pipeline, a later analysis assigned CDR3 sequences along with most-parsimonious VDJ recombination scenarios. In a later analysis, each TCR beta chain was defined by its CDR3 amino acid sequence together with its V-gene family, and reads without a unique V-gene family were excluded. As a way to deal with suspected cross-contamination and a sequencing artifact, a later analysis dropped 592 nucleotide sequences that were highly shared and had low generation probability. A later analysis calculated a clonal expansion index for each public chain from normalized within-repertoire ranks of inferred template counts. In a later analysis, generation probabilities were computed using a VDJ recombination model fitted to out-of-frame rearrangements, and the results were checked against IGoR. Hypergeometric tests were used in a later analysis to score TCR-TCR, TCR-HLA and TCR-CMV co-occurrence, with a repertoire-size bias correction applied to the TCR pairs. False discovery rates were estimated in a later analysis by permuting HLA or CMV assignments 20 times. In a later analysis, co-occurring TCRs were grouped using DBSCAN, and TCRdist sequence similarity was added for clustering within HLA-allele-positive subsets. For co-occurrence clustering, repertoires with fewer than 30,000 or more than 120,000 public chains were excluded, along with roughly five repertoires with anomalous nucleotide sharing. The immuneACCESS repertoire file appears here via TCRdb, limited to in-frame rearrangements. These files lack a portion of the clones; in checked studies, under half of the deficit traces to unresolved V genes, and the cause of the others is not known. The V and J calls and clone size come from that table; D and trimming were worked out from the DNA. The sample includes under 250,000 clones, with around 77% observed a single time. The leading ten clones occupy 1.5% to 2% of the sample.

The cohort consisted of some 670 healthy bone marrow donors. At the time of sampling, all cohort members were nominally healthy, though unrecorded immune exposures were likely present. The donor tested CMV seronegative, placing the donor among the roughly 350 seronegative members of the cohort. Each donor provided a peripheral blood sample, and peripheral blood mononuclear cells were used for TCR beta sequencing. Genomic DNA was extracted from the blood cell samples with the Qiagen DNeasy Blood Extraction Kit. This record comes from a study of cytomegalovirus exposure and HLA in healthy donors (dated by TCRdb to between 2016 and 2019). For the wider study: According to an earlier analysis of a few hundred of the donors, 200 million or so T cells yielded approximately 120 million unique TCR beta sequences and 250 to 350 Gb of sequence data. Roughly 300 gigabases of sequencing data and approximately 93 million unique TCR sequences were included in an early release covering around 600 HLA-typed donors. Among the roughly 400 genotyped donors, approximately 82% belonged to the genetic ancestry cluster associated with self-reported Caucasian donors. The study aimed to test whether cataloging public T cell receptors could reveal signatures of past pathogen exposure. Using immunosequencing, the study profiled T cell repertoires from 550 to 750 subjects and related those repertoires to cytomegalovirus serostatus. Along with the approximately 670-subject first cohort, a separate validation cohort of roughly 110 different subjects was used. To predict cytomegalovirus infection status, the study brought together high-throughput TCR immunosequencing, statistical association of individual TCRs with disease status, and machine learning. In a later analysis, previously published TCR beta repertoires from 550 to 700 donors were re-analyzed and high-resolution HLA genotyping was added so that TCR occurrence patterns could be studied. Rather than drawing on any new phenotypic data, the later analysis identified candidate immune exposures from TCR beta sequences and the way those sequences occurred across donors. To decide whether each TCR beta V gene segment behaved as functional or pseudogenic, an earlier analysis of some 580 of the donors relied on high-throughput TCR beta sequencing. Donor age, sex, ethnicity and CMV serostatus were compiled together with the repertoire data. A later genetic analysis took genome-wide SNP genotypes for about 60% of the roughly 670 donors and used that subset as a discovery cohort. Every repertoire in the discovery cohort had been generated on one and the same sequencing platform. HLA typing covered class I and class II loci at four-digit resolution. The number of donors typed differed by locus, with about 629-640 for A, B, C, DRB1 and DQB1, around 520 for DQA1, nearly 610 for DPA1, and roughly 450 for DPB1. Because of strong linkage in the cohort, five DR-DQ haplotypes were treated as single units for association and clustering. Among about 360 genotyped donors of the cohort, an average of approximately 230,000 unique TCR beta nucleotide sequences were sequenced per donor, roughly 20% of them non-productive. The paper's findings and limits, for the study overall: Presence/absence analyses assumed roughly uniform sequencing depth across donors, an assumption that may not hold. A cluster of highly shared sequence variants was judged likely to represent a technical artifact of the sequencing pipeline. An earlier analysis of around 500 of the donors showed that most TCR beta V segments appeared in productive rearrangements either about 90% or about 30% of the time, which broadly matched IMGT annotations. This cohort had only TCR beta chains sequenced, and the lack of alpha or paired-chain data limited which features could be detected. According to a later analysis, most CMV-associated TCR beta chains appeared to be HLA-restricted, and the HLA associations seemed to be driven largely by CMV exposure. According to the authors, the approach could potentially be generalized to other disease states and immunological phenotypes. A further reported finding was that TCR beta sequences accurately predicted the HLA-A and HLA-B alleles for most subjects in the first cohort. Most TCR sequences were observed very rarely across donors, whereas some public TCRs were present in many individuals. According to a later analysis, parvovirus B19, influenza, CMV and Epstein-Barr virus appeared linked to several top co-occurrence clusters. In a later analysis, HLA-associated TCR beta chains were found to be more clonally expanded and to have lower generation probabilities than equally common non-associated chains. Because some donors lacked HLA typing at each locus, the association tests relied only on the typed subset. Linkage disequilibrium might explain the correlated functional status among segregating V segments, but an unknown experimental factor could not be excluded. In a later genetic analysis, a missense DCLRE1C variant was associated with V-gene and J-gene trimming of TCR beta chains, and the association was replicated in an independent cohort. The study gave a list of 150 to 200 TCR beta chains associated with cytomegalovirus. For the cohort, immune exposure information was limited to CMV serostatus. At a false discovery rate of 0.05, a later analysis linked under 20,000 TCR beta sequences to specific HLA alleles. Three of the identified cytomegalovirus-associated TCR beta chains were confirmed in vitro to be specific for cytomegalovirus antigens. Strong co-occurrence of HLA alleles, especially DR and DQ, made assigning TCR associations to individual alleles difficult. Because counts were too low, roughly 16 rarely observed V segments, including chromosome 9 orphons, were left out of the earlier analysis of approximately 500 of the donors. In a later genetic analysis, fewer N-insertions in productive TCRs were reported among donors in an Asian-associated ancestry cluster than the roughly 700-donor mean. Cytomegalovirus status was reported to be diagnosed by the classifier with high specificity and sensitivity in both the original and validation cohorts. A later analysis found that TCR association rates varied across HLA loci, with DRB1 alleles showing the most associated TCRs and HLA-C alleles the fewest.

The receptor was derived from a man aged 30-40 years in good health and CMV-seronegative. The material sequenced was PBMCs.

CDR3 region: CASSFELAGGPNEQFF. The DNA reads as follows: TGCGCCAGCAGCTTTGAACTAGCGGGAGGGCCTAATGAGCAGTTCTTC. In this chain, TRBV5-1 is recombined with TRBJ2-1; a stretch of 13 junction bases matches TRBD2. In the germline V gene, CDR1 corresponds to SGHRS and CDR2 to YFSETQ. Inclusive of the bounding cysteine and phenylalanine, the CDR3 is 16 residues long. CDR3 DNA only is kept here, 48 bases in frame from base 1. V has 2 bases trimmed and J has 7 bases trimmed; junction bases matching no gene number 6. When the CDR3 is completed using the reference TRBV5-1 and TRBJ2-1 genes on either side, the full variable domain is KAGVTQTPRYLIKTRGQQVTLSCSPISGHRSVSWYQQTPGQGLQFLFEYFSETQRNKGNFPGRFSGRQFSNSRSEMNVSTLELGDSALYLCASSFELAGGPNEQFFGPGTRLTVL.